This paragraph covers one TCR beta chain sequence. The data were obtained in a study of Ad26.COV2.S vaccination and SARS-CoV-2 variants. V lost 10 bases and J 7 bases, leaving 11 bases between the germline ends. The CDR3 spans 11 residues. CDR1 and CDR2 (germline): LNHDA, SQIVND (reference sequence). Treatment reported: about 20 received Ad26.COV2.S at low or high dose, single or two shots; about 5 received placebo; per-sample allocation not given. Material that was analyzed had been drawn on day 63 after the first vaccine or placebo injection. Assay used: immunoSEQ multiplex PCR; TCRdb lists only in-frame clones, some missing. Of about half a million clones listed, 80% to 90% are singletons.

This chain connects TRBV19 to TRBJ1-5; TRBD1 is a possible D gene (5 bases). The specimen comprised peripheral blood, sampled in a trial of Ad26.COV2.S vaccine versus placebo. This sequence originates from a person aged 18-65 years who received the Ad26.COV2.S COVID-19 vaccine or a placebo. The CDR3: CATGRDQPQHF. CDR3 DNA: TGTGCCACTGGCAGGGACCAGCCCCAGCATTTT.